This T cell receptor beta chain came from a study of blood T cell repertoires in COVID-19. Study at large: Sites across the United States, Italy and Spain contributed samples from acute and convalescent COVID-19. In each case, the material was cDNA or gDNA derived from T cells, B-cell-depleted T cells, or PBMCs.

This clone was seen more than once but under ten times. Authors' processing steps: Estimates of nucleated cell counts were drawn from the amplification of reference gene primers. The method was immunoSEQ multiplex PCR; TCRdb's version includes in-frame clones alone and lacks a portion of them. That table supplies the V and J calls and clone size; D and trimming were determined from the DNA. The sample has about 270,000 clones, 70% to 90% seen once. Germline V gene sequence: CDR1 SGHDT, CDR2 YYEEEE. This CDR3 contains 13 residues. Trimming took off 8 bases at V and 0 bases at J, with 6 bases between the two ends.

The sequence came from a woman aged 65 to 85 with acute or convalescent COVID-19. Sequenced input: peripheral blood. The rearrangement links TRBV5-6 to TRBJ1-6; D ambiguous. CDR3 nucleotide sequence: TGTGCCAGTACCTACTCCTATAATTCACCCCTCCACTTT. Translated: CASTYSYNSPLHF.